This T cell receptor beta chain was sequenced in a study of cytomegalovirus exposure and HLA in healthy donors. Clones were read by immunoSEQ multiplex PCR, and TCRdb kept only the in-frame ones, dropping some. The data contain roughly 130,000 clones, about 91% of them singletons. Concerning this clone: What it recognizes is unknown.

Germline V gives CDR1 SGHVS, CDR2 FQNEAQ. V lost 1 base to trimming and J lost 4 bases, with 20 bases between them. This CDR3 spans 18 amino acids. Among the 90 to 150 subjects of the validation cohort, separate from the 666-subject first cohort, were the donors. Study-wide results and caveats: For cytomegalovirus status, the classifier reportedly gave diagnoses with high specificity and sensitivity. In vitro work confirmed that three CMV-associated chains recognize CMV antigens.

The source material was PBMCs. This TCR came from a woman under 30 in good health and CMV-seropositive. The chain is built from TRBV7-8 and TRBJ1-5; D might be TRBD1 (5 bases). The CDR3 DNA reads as TGTGCCAGCAGCTTAGGGGGTCTTGGGGGGATCCTTAATCAGCCCCAGCATTTT. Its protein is CASSLGGLGGILNQPQHF.